A single T cell receptor beta chain is shown here with its context. This sample stems from a study of T cell changes during pregnancy in multiple sclerosis. Germline CDR1 is SGHAT and CDR2 is FQDESV (reference sequence). The V and J ends lost 5 bases and 2 bases, in that order; junction bases with no gene match: 12. CDR3 size: 17 residues. Assay: immunoSEQ multiplex PCR; the TCRdb copy retains only in-frame clones and omits some. The table has nearly 50,000 clones, about 94% seen once. This chain joins TRBV11-1 and TRBJ2-1; 7 bases are shared with TRBD2. This TCR was recovered from a female donor with multiple sclerosis, enrolled in a pregnancy study. Sequenced here: CD4+ T cells from peripheral blood mononuclear cells, sampled in the first trimester of pregnancy. CDR3 amino acids: CASSTRFGLAAYNEQFF. DNA for the CDR3: TGTGCCAGCAGCACCCGCTTCGGCCTAGCGGCCTACAATGAGCAGTTCTTC. Drawing the rest from reference TRBV11-1 and TRBJ2-1, the complete variable domain is EAEVAQSPRYKITEKSQAVAFWCDPISGHATLYWYRQILGQGPELLVQFQDESVVDDSQLPKDRFSAERLKGVDSTLKIQPAELGDSAMYLCASSTRFGLAAYNEQFFGPGTRLTVL.